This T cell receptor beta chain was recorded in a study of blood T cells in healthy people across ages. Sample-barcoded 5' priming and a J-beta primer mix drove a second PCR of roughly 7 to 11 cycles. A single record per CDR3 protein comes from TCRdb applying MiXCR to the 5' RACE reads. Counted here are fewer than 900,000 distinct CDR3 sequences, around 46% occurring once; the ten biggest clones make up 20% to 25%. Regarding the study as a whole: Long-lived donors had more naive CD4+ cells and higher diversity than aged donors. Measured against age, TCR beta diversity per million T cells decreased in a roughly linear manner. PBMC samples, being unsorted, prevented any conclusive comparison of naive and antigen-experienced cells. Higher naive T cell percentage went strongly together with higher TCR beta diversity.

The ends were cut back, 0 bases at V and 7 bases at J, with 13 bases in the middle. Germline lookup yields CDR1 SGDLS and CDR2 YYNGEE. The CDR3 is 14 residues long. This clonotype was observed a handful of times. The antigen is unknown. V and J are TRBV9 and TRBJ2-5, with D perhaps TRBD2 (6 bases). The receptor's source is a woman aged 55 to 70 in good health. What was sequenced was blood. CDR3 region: CASSVELSGGTQYF. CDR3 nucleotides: TGTGCCAGCAGCGTAGAACTTAGCGGAGGGACCCAGTACTTC.